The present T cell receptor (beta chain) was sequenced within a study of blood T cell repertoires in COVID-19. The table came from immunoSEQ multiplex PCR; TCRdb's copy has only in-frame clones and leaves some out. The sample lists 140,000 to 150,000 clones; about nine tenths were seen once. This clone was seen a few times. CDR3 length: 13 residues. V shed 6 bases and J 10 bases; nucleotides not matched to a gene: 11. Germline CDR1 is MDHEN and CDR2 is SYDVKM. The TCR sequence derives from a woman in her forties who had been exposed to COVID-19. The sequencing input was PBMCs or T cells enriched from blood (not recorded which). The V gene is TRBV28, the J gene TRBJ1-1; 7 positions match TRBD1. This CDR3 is CASSRQGGAGAFF. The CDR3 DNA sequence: TGTGCCAGCAGCCGTCAAGGGGGCGCGGGAGCTTTCTTT.